The 8 T cell receptor beta chains below come from one sample, sequenced in a study of cytomegalovirus exposure and HLA in healthy donors. 60 Vbeta and 13 Jbeta primers were used in PCR. Libraries were prepared by immunoSEQ multiplex PCR; TCRdb keeps only in-frame clonotypes and omits some of them. The table records around 150,000 clones, roughly three fifths of them present only once. Material for sequencing was PBMCs. The source of these receptors is a woman between 35 and 50 years old in good health and CMV-seronegative.

The chain links TRBV11-2 to TRBJ1-1; D is undetermined. The germline V and J ends were trimmed by 4 bases and 4 bases, with 13 bases remaining between them. CDR1 SGHAT and CDR2 FQNNGV come from the germline V gene. The CDR3 loop spans 14 amino acids. The CDR3 region is CASSSQPLGTEAFF. CDR3 sequence (DNA): TGTGCCAGCAGCTCCCAACCTCTCGGCACTGAAGCTTTCTTT. The full variable domain, in which reference TRBV11-2 and TRBJ1-1 provide the parts outside the CDR3, is EAGVAQSPRYKIIEKRQSVAFWCNPISGHATLYWYQQILGQGPKLLIQFQNNGVVDDSQLPKDRFSAERLKGVDSTLKIQPAKLEDSAVYLCASSSQPLGTEAFFGQGTRLTVV.

V gene TRBV11-2 combines with J gene TRBJ2-7; tentatively, D is TRBD1 (6 bases). The CDR3 has 15 residues. Germline CDR1 SGHAT, CDR2 FQNNGV. Trimming stripped 4 bases from V and 4 bases from J, with 17 bases between. The chain's CDR3 is CASSYQQGRAYEQYF. As DNA, the CDR3 is TGTGCCAGCAGCTACCAACAGGGCAGAGCGTACGAGCAGTACTTC. Full variable domain (rest looked up from reference TRBV11-2 and TRBJ2-7): EAGVAQSPRYKIIEKRQSVAFWCNPISGHATLYWYQQILGQGPKLLIQFQNNGVVDDSQLPKDRFSAERLKGVDSTLKIQPAKLEDSAVYLCASSYQQGRAYEQYFGPGTRLTVT.

The gene calls are TRBV28 and TRBJ2-7, with D possibly matching TRBD2 (6 bases). Germline V gene sequence: CDR1 MDHEN, CDR2 SYDVKM. Deletions cut 3 bases from V and 0 bases from J, with 15 bases between. The CDR3 is 16 amino acids. The CDR3 loop is CASSFRRAVSSYEQYF. The DNA of the CDR3 is TGTGCCAGCAGTTTCCGGAGGGCGGTGAGCTCCTACGAGCAGTACTTC.

The chain combines TRBV28 with TRBJ2-3; no definite D call. The length of the CDR3 is 12 residues. The V and J ends lost 6 bases and 2 bases respectively, with 6 bases between them. The germline CDR1 and CDR2 sequences are MDHEN and SYDVKM. The CDR3 sequence: CASSPNTDTQYF. CDR3 nucleotide sequence: TGTGCCAGCAGCCCTAACACAGATACGCAGTATTTT.

V gene TRBV5-4 combines with J gene TRBJ2-1; TRBD2 agrees at 12 bases. The CDR3 sequence is 19 residues long. The V segment lost 0 bases and the J segment 4 bases; nucleotides outside the gene matches: 11. CDR1 SGHNT and CDR2 YYREEE come from the germline V gene (reference sequence). The CDR3 is CASSLAGSASGGDYNEQFF. Written as DNA, the CDR3 is TGTGCCAGCAGCTTGGCGGGGAGCGCTAGCGGGGGGGATTACAATGAGCAGTTCTTC.

The genes are TRBV4-1 and TRBJ1-5; possibly TRBD1 for D (5 bases). This CDR3 spans 16 amino acids. Germline loops: CDR1 MGHRA, CDR2 YSYEKL. V was cut by 6 bases and J by 2 bases, with 17 bases left in between. CDR3 bases: TGCGCCAGCAGTCGGGCCAAGGGGCTGGGCAATCAGCCCCAGCATTTT. Translating it yields CASSRAKGLGNQPQHF.

This clone was observed a few times. In nucleotides, the CDR3 is TGTGCCATCAGTGAGGGGGGGACTGAGACCTACGAGCAGTACTTC. This translates into CAISEGGTETYEQYF. The chain employs TRBV10-3 and TRBJ2-7; D might be TRBD2 (6 bases). This CDR3 spans 15 amino acids. Germline CDR1 ENHRY, CDR2 SYGVKD. V gave up 2 bases and J gave up 2 bases, with 13 bases separating them.

This clone was counted between two and nine times. This chain links TRBV2 with TRBJ2-7; weak D call: TRBD2 (5 bases). Germline CDR1 reads SNHLY; CDR2 reads FYNNEI. This CDR3 is 13 amino acids long. V lost 1 base and J lost 7, with 11 bases in between. CDR3 amino acids: CASSEDRGGEQYF. In DNA, the CDR3 is TGTGCCAGCAGTGAAGACCGGGGTGGGGAGCAGTACTTC.